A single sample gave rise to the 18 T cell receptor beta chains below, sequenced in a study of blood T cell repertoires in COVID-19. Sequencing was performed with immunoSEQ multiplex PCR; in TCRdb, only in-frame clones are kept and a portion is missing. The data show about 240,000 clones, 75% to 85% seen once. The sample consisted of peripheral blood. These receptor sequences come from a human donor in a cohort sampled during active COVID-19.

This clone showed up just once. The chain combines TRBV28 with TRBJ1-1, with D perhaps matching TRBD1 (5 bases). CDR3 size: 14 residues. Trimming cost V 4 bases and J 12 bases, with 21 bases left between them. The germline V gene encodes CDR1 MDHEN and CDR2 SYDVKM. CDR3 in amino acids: CASSSNPHQGGTFF. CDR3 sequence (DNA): TGTGCCAGCAGTTCCAACCCCCACCAGGGAGGCACTTTCTTT.

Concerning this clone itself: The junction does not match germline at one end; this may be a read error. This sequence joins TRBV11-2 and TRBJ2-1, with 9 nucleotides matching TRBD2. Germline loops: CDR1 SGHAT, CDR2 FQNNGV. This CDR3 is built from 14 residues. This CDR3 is CASSLAGVRNEQFF. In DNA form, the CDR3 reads TGTGCCAGCAGTTTAGCGGGAGTGCGGAATGAGCAGTTCTTC.

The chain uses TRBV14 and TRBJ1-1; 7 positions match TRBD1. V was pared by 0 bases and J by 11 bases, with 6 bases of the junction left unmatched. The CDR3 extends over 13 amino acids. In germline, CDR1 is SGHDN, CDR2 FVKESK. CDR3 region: CASSQDLTGTAFF. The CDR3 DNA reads TGTGCCAGCAGCCAAGATCTGACAGGGACGGCTTTCTTT.

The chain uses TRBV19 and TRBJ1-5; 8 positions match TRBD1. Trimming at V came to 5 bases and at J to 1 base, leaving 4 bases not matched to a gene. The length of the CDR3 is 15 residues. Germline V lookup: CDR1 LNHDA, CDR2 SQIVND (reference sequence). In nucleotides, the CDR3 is TGTGCCAGTAGTTTGGACAGGGTGAGCAATCAGCCCCAGCATTTT. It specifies CASSLDRVSNQPQHF.

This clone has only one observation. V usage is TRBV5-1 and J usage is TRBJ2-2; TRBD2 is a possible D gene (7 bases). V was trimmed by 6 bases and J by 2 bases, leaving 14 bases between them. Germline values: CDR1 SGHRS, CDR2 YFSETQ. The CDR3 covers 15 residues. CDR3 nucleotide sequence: TGCGCCAGCATGTCGGGGGGCGATAACACCGGGGAGCTGTTTTTT. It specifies CASMSGGDNTGELFF.

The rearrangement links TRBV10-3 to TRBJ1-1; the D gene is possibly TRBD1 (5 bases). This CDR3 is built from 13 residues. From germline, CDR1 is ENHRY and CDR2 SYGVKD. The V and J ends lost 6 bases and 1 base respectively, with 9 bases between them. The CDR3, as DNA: TGTGCCATCAGAGGACACGGGAACACTGAAGCTTTCTTT. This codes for CAIRGHGNTEAFF.

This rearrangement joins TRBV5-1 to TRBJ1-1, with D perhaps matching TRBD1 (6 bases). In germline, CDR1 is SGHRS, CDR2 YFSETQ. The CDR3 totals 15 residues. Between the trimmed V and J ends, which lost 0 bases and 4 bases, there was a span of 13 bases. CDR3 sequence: CASSLEGGDGTEAFF. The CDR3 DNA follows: TGCGCCAGCAGCTTGGAAGGGGGGGACGGCACTGAAGCTTTCTTT.

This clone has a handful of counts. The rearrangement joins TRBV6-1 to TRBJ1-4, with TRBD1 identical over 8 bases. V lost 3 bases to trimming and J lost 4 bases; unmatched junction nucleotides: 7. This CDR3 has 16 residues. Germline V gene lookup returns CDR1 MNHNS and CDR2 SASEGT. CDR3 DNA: TGTGCCAGCAGTGACGGACAGGGCGCGGTTAATGAAAAACTGTTTTTT. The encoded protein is CASSDGQGAVNEKLFF.

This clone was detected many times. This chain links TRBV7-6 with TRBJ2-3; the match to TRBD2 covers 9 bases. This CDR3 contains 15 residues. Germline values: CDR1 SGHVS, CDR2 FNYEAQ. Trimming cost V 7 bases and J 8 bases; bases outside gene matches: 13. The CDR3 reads CASNAVAGGIATQYF. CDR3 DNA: TGTGCCAGCAACGCCGTCGCGGGAGGGATAGCTACGCAGTATTTT.

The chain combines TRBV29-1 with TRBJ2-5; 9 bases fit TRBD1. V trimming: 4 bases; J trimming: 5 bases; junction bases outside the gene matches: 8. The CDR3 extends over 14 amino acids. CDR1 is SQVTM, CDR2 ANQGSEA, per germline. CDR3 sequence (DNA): TGCAGCGTTGCCACAGGGGGCGAGATGGAGACCCAGTACTTC. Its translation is CSVATGGEMETQYF.

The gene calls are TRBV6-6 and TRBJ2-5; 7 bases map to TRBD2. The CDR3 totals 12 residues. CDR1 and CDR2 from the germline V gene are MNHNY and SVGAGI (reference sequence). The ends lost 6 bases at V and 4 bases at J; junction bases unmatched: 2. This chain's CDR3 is CASRRGSETQYF. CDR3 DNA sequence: TGTGCCAGCAGGCGGGGGTCAGAGACCCAGTACTTC.

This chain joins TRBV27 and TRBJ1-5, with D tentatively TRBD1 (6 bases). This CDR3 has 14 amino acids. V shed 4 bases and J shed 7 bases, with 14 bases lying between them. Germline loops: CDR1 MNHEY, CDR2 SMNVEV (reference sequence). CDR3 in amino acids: CASSSGGGYQPQHF. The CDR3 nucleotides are TGTGCCAGCAGTTCGGGGGGCGGATACCAGCCCCAGCATTTT.

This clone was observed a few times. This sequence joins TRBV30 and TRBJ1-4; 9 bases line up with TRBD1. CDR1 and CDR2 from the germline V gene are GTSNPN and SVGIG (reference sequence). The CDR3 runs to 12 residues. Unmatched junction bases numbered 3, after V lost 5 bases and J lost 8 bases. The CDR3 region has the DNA TGTGCCTGGGGGACAGGGAGGGAAAAACTGTTTTTT. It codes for CAWGTGREKLFF.

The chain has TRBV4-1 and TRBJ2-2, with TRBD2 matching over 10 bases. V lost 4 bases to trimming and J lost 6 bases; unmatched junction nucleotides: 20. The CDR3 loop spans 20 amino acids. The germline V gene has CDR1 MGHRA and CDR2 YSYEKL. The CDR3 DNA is TGCGCCAGCAGCCTGTACGCCCTCCCAGCGGGAGGGCCTCGTCCCGGGGAGCTGTTTTTT. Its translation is CASSLYALPAGGPRPGELFF.

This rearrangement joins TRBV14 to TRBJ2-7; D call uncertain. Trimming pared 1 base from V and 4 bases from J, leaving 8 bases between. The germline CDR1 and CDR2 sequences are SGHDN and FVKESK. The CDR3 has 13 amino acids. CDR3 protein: CASSQVRLYEQYF. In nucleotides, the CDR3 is TGTGCCAGCAGCCAAGTCCGACTTTACGAGCAGTACTTC.

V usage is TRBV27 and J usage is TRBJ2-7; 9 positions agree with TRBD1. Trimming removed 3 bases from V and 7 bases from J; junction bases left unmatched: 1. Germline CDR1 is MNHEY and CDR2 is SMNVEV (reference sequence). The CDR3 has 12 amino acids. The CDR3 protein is CASSFGTGEQYF. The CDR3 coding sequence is TGTGCCAGCAGTTTTGGGACAGGGGAGCAGTACTTC.

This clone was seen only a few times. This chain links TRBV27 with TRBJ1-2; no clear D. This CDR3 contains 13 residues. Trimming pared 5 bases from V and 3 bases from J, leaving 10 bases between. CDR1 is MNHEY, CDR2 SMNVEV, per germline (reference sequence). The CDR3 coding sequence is TGTGCCAGCAGTGGAGGGAACGACTATGGCTACACCTTC. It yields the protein CASSGGNDYGYTF.

CDR3 loop: CASSPGGNLGETQYF. CDR3 DNA sequence: TGTGCCAGCTCACCGGGGGGTAATTTGGGAGAGACCCAGTACTTC. This sequence joins TRBV18 and TRBJ2-5, with D tentatively TRBD2 (6 bases). Trimming pared 3 bases from V and 4 bases from J, leaving 15 bases between. Germline values: CDR1 KGHSH, CDR2 LQKENI. This CDR3 has 15 residues. The variable domain in full, completed from reference TRBV18 and TRBJ2-5, reads NAGVMQNPRHLVRRRGQEARLRCSPMKGHSHVYWYRQLPEEGLKFMVYLQKENIIDESGMPKERFSAEFPKEGPSILRIQQVVRGDSAAYFCASSPGGNLGETQYFGPGTRLLVL.